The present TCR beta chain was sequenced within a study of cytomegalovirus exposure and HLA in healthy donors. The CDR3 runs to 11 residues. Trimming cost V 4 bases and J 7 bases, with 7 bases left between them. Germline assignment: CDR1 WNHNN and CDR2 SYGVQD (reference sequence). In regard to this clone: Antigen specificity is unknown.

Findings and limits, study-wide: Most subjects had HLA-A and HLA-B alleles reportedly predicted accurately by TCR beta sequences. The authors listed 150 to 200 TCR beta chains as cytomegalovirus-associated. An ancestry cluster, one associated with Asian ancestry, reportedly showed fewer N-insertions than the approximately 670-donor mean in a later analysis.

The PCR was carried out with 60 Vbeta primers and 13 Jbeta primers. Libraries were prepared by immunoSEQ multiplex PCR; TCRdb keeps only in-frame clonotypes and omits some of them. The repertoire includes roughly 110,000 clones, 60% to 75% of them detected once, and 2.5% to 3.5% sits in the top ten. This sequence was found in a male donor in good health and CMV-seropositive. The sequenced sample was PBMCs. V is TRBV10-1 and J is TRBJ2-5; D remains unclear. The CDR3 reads CASSGQVTQYF. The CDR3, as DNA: TGCGCCAGCAGTGGGCAGGTGACCCAGTACTTC.